This passage covers 24 T cell receptor beta chains from one sample sequenced in a study of cytomegalovirus exposure and HLA in healthy donors. The study ran its PCR with 60 Vbeta and 13 Jbeta primers. Sequencing used immunoSEQ multiplex PCR; TCRdb keeps in-frame clones, though not all of them. The sample lists around 97,000 clones, 75% to 85% seen once, with about 9.4% in the top ten. Input material: PBMCs. These receptors all come from a woman between 18 and 30 years old in good health and CMV-seropositive.

The gene calls are TRBV5-6 and TRBJ1-5, with D perhaps matching TRBD1 (5 bases). V dropped 1 base and J dropped 4 bases, with 9 bases sitting between them. CDR3 length: 14 amino acids. Germline lookup yields CDR1 SGHDT and CDR2 YYEEEE. CDR3: CASSLPGINQPQHF. The CDR3 nucleotides read TGTGCCAGCAGCTTGCCAGGGATAAATCAGCCCCAGCATTTT.

The chain joins TRBV28 to TRBJ2-7, with TRBD2 identical over 7 bases. The J segment lost 0 bases and the V segment lost 6 bases, leaving 5 bases of the junction unmatched. Germline V gives CDR1 MDHEN, CDR2 SYDVKM. The CDR3 covers 14 residues. CDR3 amino acids: CASRGSGNSYEQYF. The CDR3 DNA sequence: TGTGCCAGCAGAGGCAGCGGGAACTCCTACGAGCAGTACTTC.

This clone has more than one count but fewer than ten. This chain joins TRBV7-2 and TRBJ1-6; D is undetermined. Trimming cost V 7 bases and J 6 bases, with 16 bases left between them. CDR3 length: 15 residues. Germline CDR1 SGHTA, CDR2 FQGNSA. CDR3 DNA sequence: TGTGCCAGCATCCTAGGGAGGGTGGGTAATTCACCCCTCCACTTT. Translation: CASILGRVGNSPLHF.

V and J are TRBV5-1 and TRBJ2-1; TRBD2 agrees at 10 bases. The CDR3 runs 16 residues. Looked up from germline, CDR1 is SGHRS and CDR2 is YFSETQ. With 0 bases clipped from V and 6 bases from J, the junction kept 6 bases outside the gene matches. The CDR3 nucleotides read TGCGCCAGCAGCTTGGGCAGCGGGGGGGCGGTCAATGAGCAGTTCTTC. It encodes CASSLGSGGAVNEQFF.

The chain carries TRBV7-9 and TRBJ2-1, with D hard to call. This CDR3 is 15 amino acids long. Germline V gene lookup returns CDR1 SEHNR and CDR2 FQNEAQ (reference sequence). The V and J ends lost 2 bases and 4 bases respectively, with 12 bases between them. This CDR3 is CASSLPAGSYNEQFF. CDR3 nucleotides: TGTGCCAGCAGCTTACCGGCAGGCTCGTACAATGAGCAGTTCTTC.

The chain carries TRBV29-1 and TRBJ1-2; D remains ambiguous. V lost 3 bases and J 7 bases, leaving 18 bases between the germline ends. Looked up from germline, CDR1 is SQVTM and CDR2 is ANQGSEA. The CDR3 runs 14 residues. CDR3 DNA sequence: TGCAGCGTTGACCTAGGCTCGGATGGAGGTGGCTACACCTTC. Amino acids: CSVDLGSDGGGYTF.

V gene TRBV27 combines with J gene TRBJ1-3; TRBD1 might be the D (6 bases). This CDR3 is built from 17 residues. V was trimmed by 6 bases and J by 1 base, leaving 19 bases between them. Germline V gene lookup returns CDR1 MNHEY and CDR2 SMNVEV (reference sequence). CDR3 sequence (DNA): TGTGCCAGCAGACCCCTACAGGGAGTAGGGTCTGGAAACACCATATATTTT. It codes for CASRPLQGVGSGNTIYF.

V and J are TRBV7-9 and TRBJ2-7; tentative D call: TRBD2 (7 bases). The V and J ends lost 2 bases and 7 bases respectively, with 21 bases between them. CDR1 and CDR2 (germline): SEHNR, FQNEAQ (reference sequence). The CDR3 runs to 16 residues. CDR3 amino acids: CASSLRGGTGRREQYF. CDR3 DNA sequence: TGTGCCAGCAGCTTAAGGGGGGGAACAGGAAGAAGGGAGCAGTACTTC.

This clone was seen a handful of times. This chain connects TRBV5-6 to TRBJ1-5; maybe TRBD1 (5 bases). V was cut by 4 bases and J by 9 bases, with 11 bases left in between. This CDR3 has 12 residues. Per the germline V gene, CDR1 is SGHDT and CDR2 is YYEEEE. The CDR3 protein is CASSKSGLPQHF. The CDR3 DNA reads as TGTGCCAGCAGCAAATCAGGGTTGCCCCAGCATTTT.

This chain uses TRBV5-1 with TRBJ2-1; D might be TRBD2 (6 bases). The CDR3 length is 16 residues. V was trimmed by 4 bases and J by 0 bases, leaving 14 bases between them. CDR1 is SGHRS and CDR2 is YFSETQ in the germline V gene. The CDR3 loop is CASSPRRDSSYNEQFF. The CDR3 coding sequence is TGCGCCAGCAGCCCGCGCCGGGACTCCTCCTACAATGAGCAGTTCTTC.

This chain joins TRBV19 and TRBJ2-3; 15 nucleotides match TRBD2. Germline values: CDR1 LNHDA, CDR2 SQIVND (reference sequence). The V and J ends lost 5 bases and 0 bases, in that order; junction bases with no gene match: 9. CDR3 size: 19 residues. This chain's CDR3 is CASSRTGTSGRKSTDTQYF. For the CDR3, the DNA is TGTGCCAGTAGTCGCACCGGGACTAGCGGGAGGAAAAGCACAGATACGCAGTATTTT.

The chain joins TRBV18 to TRBJ2-5; D is uncertain. Trimming removed 4 bases at V and 1 base at J, with 7 bases between. Germline V gene lookup returns CDR1 KGHSH and CDR2 LQKENI. CDR3 length equals 13 residues. The CDR3 DNA sequence: TGTGCCAGCTCACTCAAATCCCAAGAGACCCAGTACTTC. Protein: CASSLKSQETQYF.

V usage is TRBV19 and J usage is TRBJ1-1, with D possibly being TRBD1 (6 bases). Between the trimmed V and J ends, which lost 5 bases and 0 bases, there was a span of 13 bases. The CDR3 covers 15 residues. Germline V gene data show CDR1 as LNHDA and CDR2 as SQIVND (reference sequence). In nucleotides, the CDR3 is TGTGCCAGTAGTCAAGTTGGACAGATGAACACTGAAGCTTTCTTT. Protein: CASSQVGQMNTEAFF.

J is TRBJ2-1 and V is TRBV19; 10 bases fit TRBD2. This CDR3 region has 16 residues. V lost 6 bases to trimming and J lost 1 base; unmatched junction nucleotides: 6. Germline V gene lookup returns CDR1 LNHDA and CDR2 SQIVND (reference sequence). The CDR3 loop is CASRRKRGGSYNEQFF. CDR3 nucleotides: TGTGCCAGTAGGCGAAAGCGGGGGGGATCCTACAATGAGCAGTTCTTC.

This chain joins TRBV27 and TRBJ2-1; D gene ambiguous. CDR3 size: 16 residues. CDR1 is MNHEY and CDR2 is SMNVEV in the germline V gene (reference sequence). V lost 0 bases to trimming and J lost 0 bases, with 9 bases between them. The DNA for the CDR3 is TGTGCCAGCAGTTTATCGGGCCCTCCCTCCTACAATGAGCAGTTCTTC. Amino acids: CASSLSGPPSYNEQFF.

V is TRBV9 and J is TRBJ2-3; no reliable D call. CDR3 size: 14 residues. With 0 bases removed from V and 4 bases from J, the gap between germline ends came to 9 bases. Germline CDR1 reads SGDLS; CDR2 reads YYNGEE. The CDR3: CASSVGWRPDTQYF. The CDR3 coding sequence is TGTGCCAGCAGCGTAGGGTGGAGACCAGATACGCAGTATTTT.

The chain joins TRBV5-1 to TRBJ1-1; unclear D gene. Trimming stripped 3 bases from V and 8 bases from J, with 20 bases between. Looked up from germline, CDR1 is SGHRS and CDR2 is YFSETQ. The CDR3 covers 15 residues. CDR3 nucleotides: TGCGCCAGCAGCTCCCTACAGAGTGCGGGCGGCGAAGCTTTCTTT. It encodes CASSSLQSAGGEAFF. The full variable domain, rest sourced from reference TRBV5-1 and TRBJ1-1, is KAGVTQTPRYLIKTRGQQVTLSCSPISGHRSVSWYQQTPGQGLQFLFEYFSETQRNKGNFPGRFSGRQFSNSRSEMNVSTLELGDSALYLCASSSLQSAGGEAFFGQGTRLTVV.

The J gene is TRBJ2-5, the V gene TRBV5-1, with 7 bases that match TRBD1. Matching the DNA end better, TRBJ2-7 makes the J call doubtful. The CDR3 runs to 15 residues. The germline V gene encodes CDR1 SGHRS and CDR2 YFSETQ. The CDR3 here is CASSLDGDSYYEQYF. The CDR3 coding sequence is TGCGCCAGCAGCTTGGACGGGGACAGCTACTACGAGCAGTACTTC.

This chain uses TRBV29-1 with TRBJ2-7; tentatively, D is TRBD1 (5 bases). V shed 4 bases and J shed 4 bases, with 11 bases lying between them. Looked up from germline, CDR1 is SQVTM and CDR2 is ANQGSEA. The CDR3 consists of 12 residues. The CDR3 DNA follows: TGCAGCGTTGGACAGAACCCTTACGAGCAGTACTTC. Translating it yields CSVGQNPYEQYF.

This clone was detected once. The V gene is TRBV7-3, the J gene TRBJ2-1; TRBD2 aligns across 9 bases. Germline lookup yields CDR1 SGHTA and CDR2 FQGTGA. The V and J ends lost 5 bases and 9 bases, in that order; junction bases with no gene match: 11. The CDR3 consists of 15 residues. The CDR3 DNA reads TGTGCCAGCAGCGAAGTAGCGGGGGACCCCAGTGAGCAGTTCTTC. Its protein product is CASSEVAGDPSEQFF.

The gene calls are TRBV9 and TRBJ2-3, with TRBD1 matching over 7 bases. There are 17 residues in the CDR3. Germline V lookup: CDR1 SGDLS, CDR2 YYNGEE. Unmatched junction bases numbered 12, after V lost 3 bases and J lost 2 bases. The CDR3 reads CASSALGQTEYTDTQYF. The CDR3 nucleotides read TGTGCCAGCAGCGCACTGGGACAGACAGAATACACAGATACGCAGTATTTT.

This rearrangement joins TRBV4-3 to TRBJ2-7, with 9 nucleotides matching TRBD2. Germline lookup yields CDR1 LGHNA and CDR2 YSLEER. V lost 3 bases and J lost 0; bases outside the gene matches: 6. This CDR3 contains 16 residues. This CDR3 is CASSQDSGSYSYEQYF. The CDR3 DNA follows: TGCGCCAGCAGCCAGGATAGCGGGAGTTACTCCTACGAGCAGTACTTC.

Details on this clone: Sequence at one end of the junction differs from germline and may be a read error. This chain connects TRBV14 to TRBJ2-1, with 7 nucleotides matching TRBD1. The germline V gene has CDR1 SGHDN and CDR2 FVKESK. CDR3 length: 15 amino acids. CDR3 DNA sequence: TGTGCCAGCAGCAATCCGGGACAGACCTACAATGAGCAATTCTTC. Its protein product is CASSNPGQTYNEQFF.

The V gene is TRBV6-5, the J gene TRBJ2-2, with 13 bases that match TRBD2. The CDR3 spans 15 residues. Per the germline V gene, CDR1 is MNHEY and CDR2 is SVGAGI. The V and J ends lost 6 bases and 5 bases, in that order; junction bases with no gene match: 3. CDR3 bases: TGTGCCAGCAGCGGACTAGCGGGAGATACCGGGGAGCTGTTTTTT. It encodes CASSGLAGDTGELFF.